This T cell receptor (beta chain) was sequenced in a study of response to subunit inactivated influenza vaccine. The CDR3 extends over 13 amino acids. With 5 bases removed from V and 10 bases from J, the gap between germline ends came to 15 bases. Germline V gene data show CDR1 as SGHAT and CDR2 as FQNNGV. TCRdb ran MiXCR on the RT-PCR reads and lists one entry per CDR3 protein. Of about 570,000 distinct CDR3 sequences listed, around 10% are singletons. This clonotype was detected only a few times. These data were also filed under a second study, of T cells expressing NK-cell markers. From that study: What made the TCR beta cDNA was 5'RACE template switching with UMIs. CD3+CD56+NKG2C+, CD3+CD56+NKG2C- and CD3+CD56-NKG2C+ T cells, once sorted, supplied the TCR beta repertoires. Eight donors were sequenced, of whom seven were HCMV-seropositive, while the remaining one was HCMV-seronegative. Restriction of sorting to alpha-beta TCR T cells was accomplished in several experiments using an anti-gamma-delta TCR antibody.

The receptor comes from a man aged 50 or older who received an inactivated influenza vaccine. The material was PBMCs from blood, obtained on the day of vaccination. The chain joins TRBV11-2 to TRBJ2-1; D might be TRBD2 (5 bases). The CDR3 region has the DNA TGTGCCAGCAGCCCGAACTACACGGGGGAGCAGTTCTTC. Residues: CASSPNYTGEQFF.